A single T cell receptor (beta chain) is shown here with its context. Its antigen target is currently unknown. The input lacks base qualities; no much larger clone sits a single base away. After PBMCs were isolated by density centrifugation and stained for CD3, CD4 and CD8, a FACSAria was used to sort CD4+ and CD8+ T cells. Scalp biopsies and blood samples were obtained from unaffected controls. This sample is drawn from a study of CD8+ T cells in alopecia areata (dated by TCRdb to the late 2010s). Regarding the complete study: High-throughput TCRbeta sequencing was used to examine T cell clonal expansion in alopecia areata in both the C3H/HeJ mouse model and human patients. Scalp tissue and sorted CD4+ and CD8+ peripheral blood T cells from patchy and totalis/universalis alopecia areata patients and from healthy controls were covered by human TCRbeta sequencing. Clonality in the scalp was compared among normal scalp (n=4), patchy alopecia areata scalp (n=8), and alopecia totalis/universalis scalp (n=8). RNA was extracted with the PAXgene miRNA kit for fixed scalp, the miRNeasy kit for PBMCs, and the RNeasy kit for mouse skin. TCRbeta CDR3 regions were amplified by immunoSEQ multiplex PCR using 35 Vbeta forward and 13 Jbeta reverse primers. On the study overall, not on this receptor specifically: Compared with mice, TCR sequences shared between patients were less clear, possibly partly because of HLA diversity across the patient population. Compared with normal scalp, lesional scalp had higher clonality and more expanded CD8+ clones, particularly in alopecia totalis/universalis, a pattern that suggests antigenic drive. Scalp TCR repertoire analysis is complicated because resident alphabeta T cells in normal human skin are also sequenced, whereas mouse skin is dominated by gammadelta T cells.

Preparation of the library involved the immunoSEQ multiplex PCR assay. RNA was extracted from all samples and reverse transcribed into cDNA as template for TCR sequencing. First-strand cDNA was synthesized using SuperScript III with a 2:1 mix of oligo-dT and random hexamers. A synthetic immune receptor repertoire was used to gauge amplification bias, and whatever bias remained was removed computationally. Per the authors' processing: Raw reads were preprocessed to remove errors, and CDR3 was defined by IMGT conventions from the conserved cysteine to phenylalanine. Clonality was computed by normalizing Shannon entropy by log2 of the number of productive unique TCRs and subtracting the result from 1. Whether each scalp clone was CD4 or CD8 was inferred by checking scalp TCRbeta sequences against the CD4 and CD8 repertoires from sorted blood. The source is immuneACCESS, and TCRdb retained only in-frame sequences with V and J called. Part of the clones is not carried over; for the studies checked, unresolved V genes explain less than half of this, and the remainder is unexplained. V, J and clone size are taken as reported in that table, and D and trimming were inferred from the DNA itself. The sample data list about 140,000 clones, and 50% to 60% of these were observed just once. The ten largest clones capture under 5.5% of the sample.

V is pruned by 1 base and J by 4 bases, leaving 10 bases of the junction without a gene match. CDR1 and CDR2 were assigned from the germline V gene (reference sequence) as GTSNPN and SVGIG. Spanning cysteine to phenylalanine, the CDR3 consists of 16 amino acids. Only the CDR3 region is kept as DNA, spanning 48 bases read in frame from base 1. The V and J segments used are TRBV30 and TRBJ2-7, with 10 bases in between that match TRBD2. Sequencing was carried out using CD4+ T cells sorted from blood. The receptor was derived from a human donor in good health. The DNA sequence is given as TGTGCCTGGAGTGCCCGCCTAGCGGGAGTCGGTTACGAGCAGTACTTC. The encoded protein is CAWSARLAGVGYEQYF. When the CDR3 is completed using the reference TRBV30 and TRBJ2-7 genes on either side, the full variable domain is SQTIHQWPATLVQPVGSPLSLECTVEGTSNPNLYWYRQAAGRGLQLLFYSVGIGQISSEVPQNLSASRPQDRQFILSSKKLLLSDSGFYLCAWSARLAGVGYEQYFGPGTRLTVT.